This T cell receptor (beta chain) was captured in a study of neurological immune-mediated disorders. Germline trimming cut 6 bases from V and 5 bases from J; bases unmatched to any gene: 10. There are 14 residues in the CDR3. Per the germline V gene, CDR1 is MNHEY and CDR2 is SMNVEV (reference sequence). The unsorted libraries were generated from a total of 2 million PBMCs, which had been stored in RNAlater at -80 C. Each TCR transcript was tagged with a 10-nucleotide random UMI during 5'RACE. TCRdb processed the 5' RACE reads anew with MiXCR; each CDR3 protein has one entry. Of more than 75,000 distinct CDR3 sequences listed, about 9.4% are singletons.

Sequences were obtained from PBMCs. This sequence was found in a man aged 35 to 55 in good health. The V and J genes are TRBV27 and TRBJ2-7; 7 positions agree with TRBD1. CDR3 amino acids: CASSKRQGTHEQYF. CDR3 DNA sequence: TGTGCCAGCAGCAAACGACAGGGTACACACGAGCAGTACTTC.